Listed below are T cell receptor beta chains from one sample, sequenced in a study of blood T cell repertoires in COVID-19. The assay was immunoSEQ multiplex PCR, and TCRdb's table has in-frame clones only and misses some. The sample records 250,000 or so clones, about 80% being singletons. The sequenced sample was PBMCs or T cells enriched from blood (not recorded which). These receptor sequences come from a man aged 45-65 years who had recovered from COVID-19. Each CDR3 is given with its conserved first and last residue. The D gene is left open where the match is weak. Not all rows give a size; the values are once, few, many and, for expanded clones, a class.

TRBJ2-7,-,-,TRBV4-3,TGCGCCAGCAGCCAAGACCCGGTCCTCTCCGACGAGCAGTACTTC,CASSQDPVLSDEQYF
TRBJ2-5,TRBD2,few,TRBV4-1,TGCGCCAGCAGCCAAGCGGGGGGGCCTCTCGAGACCCAGTACTTC,CASSQAGGPLETQYF
TRBJ2-1,-,few,TRBV7-8,TGTGCCAGCAACCCCCAGGGGGGTATGTACAATGAGCAGTTCTTC,CASNPQGGMYNEQFF
TRBJ2-7,TRBD1,-,TRBV19,TGTGCCACCCAACGGACAGGGGGGACCTACGAGCAGTACTTC,CATQRTGGTYEQYF
TRBJ1-5,-,-,TRBV3-1/TRBV3-2,TGTGCCAGCAGCCCCCGGGACAATCAGCCCCAGCATTTT,CASSPRDNQPQHF
TRBJ2-7,TRBD1,-,TRBV3-1/TRBV3-2,TGTGCCAGCAGCCAGGGACAGAATTTCTACGAGCAGTACTTC,CASSQGQNFYEQYF
TRBJ1-2,-,-,TRBV28,TGTGCCAGCAGTTTCCTTGAGGGCAGACGTTCTGATGGCTACACCTTC,CASSFLEGRRSDGYTF
TRBJ2-5,TRBD2,-,TRBV29-1,TGCAGCGTTCGGACTAGTCCGGCCCAAGAGACCCAGTACTTC,CSVRTSPAQETQYF
TRBJ2-5,-,-,TRBV7-9,TGTGCCAGCAGCTTAGAACCCGGGATAAAAGAGACCCAGTACTTC,CASSLEPGIKETQYF
TRBJ2-7,TRBD1,-,TRBV30,TGTGCCTGGAATTCGGGACAGGGGGTATCCGGCGGGCAGTACTTC,CAWNSGQGVSGGQYF
TRBJ1-1,-,-,TRBV12-3/TRBV12-4,TGTGCCAGCAGAGAGGAGGACACTGAAGCTTTCTTT,CASREEDTEAFF
TRBJ2-2,TRBD1,once,TRBV7-9,TGTGCCAGCAGCTCCGGGACAGGGAACACCGGGGAGCTGTTTTTT,CASSSGTGNTGELFF
TRBJ2-5,TRBD1,-,TRBV5-1,TGCGCCAGCAGCACCGGACAGGGTGGGACCCAGTACTTC,CASSTGQGGTQYF
TRBJ2-7,-,-,TRBV5-1,TGCGCCAGCAGCTTGGTTGGACAGCCCTACTACGAGCAGTACTTC,CASSLVGQPYYEQYF
TRBJ1-1,TRBD1,-,TRBV6-5,TGTGCCAGCACGGACAGGGTTTTTATGAACACTGAAGCTTTCTTT,CASTDRVFMNTEAFF
TRBJ2-7,TRBD1,-,TRBV7-2,TGTGCCAGCAGTCCACACAGAACAGGGGCCTACGAGCAGTACTTC,CASSPHRTGAYEQYF
TRBJ1-2,TRBD1,-,TRBV5-1,TGCGCCAGCAGCTTGGAGGAGGGGGCCTCTGGCTACACCTTC,CASSLEEGASGYTF
TRBJ1-5,TRBD1,few,TRBV18,TGTGCCAGCTCCGACGGGGGACAGTTTTCGCCCCAGCATTTT,CASSDGGQFSPQHF
TRBJ2-3,TRBD2,-,TRBV3-1/TRBV3-2,TGTGCCAGCACCGCTAGAGCGGGGGACCCGGATTTCACAGATACGCAGTATTTT,CASTARAGDPDFTDTQYF
TRBJ1-5,TRBD1,-,TRBV15,TGTGCCACCAGCAGAGATCCCAGGGGGAATCAGCCCCAGCATTTT,CATSRDPRGNQPQHF
TRBJ2-7,TRBD1,-,TRBV7-9,TGTGCCAGCAGCCCCCGGGACAGGATCTTTGAGCAGTACTTC,CASSPRDRIFEQYF
TRBJ2-1,TRBD2,-,TRBV27,TGTGCCAGCAGTTTAAGGATTAGCGGGAGCTCCTACAATGAGCAGTTCTTC,CASSLRISGSSYNEQFF
TRBJ2-1,TRBD2,-,TRBV3-1/TRBV3-2,TGTGCCAGCAGCCAAGAGACTAGCGGGAATGTTGAGCAGTTCTTC,CASSQETSGNVEQFF
TRBJ2-1,-,once,TRBV7-2,TGTGCCAGCAGCTTAGAAGGGGCCATCTCCTACAATGAGCAGTTCTTC,CASSLEGAISYNEQFF
TRBJ1-6,-,-,TRBV7-9,TGTGCCAGCAGCTTAGTATCGGGACCCCTCCACTTT,CASSLVSGPLHF
TRBJ1-6,TRBD1,few,TRBV5-6,TGTGCCAGCAGCCGGGACAGGTATAATTCACCCCTCCACTTT,CASSRDRYNSPLHF
TRBJ2-1,TRBD2,-,TRBV9,TGTGCCAGCAGCATAGGACTAGCGGGGGGCTATTACAATGAGCAGTTCTTC,CASSIGLAGGYYNEQFF
TRBJ1-1,-,-,TRBV5-1,TGCGCCAGCAGCTTGGGTGTGTTAAAGAACACTGAAGCTTTCTTT,CASSLGVLKNTEAFF
TRBJ1-6,-,-,TRBV7-2,TGTGCCAGCATGCTCTGGGCAGCTAATTCACCCCTCCACTTT,CASMLWAANSPLHF
TRBJ1-2,TRBD1,-,TRBV4-3,TGCGCCAGCAGCCAAGTTCAGGGGGCCGGTGGCTACACCTTC,CASSQVQGAGGYTF
TRBJ2-3,TRBD2,-,TRBV19,TGTGCCAGTAGTCCTGGTCTTGGACTAGCGGGGCGCACAGATACGCAGTATTTT,CASSPGLGLAGRTDTQYF
TRBJ2-2,TRBD1,-,TRBV11-3,TGTGCCAGCAGCCCCCGAAGAGTTGAGGGGGCATATCACGGGGAGCTGTTTTTT,CASSPRRVEGAYHGELFF
TRBJ2-7,-,few,TRBV21-1,TGTGCCAGCAGCGGACCCAGACAGGGGGCAACGGTCGAGCAGTACTTC,CASSGPRQGATVEQYF
TRBJ1-6,-,-,TRBV6-5,TGTGCCAGCAGTTACGGAGGGGCGGATTCACCCCTCCACTTT,CASSYGGADSPLHF
TRBJ1-1,-,-,TRBV7-9,TGTGCCAGCAGGGACGGACTGAGGACGAACACTGAAGCTTTCTTT,CASRDGLRTNTEAFF
TRBJ2-1,TRBD2,-,TRBV19,TGTGCCAGTAGTATCCCAGCGGGGGTCTACAATGAGCAGTTCTTC,CASSIPAGVYNEQFF
TRBJ2-7,TRBD1,-,TRBV19,TGTGCCAGTAGTCCCAGCGGGACAGGGGACAACTACGAGCAGTACTTC,CASSPSGTGDNYEQYF
TRBJ2-5,-,few,TRBV21-1,TGTGCCAGCCTATACGGGGGAGGACTCCAAGAGACCCAGTACTTC,CASLYGGGLQETQYF
TRBJ2-3,TRBD2,-,TRBV10-3,TGTGCCATCAGTCTAGCGGGAGGCGGTACGCAGTATTTT,CAISLAGGGTQYF
TRBJ1-1,TRBD1,-,TRBV28,TGTGCCATCCAGGGACAGGCGGACACTGAAGCTTTCTTT,CAIQGQADTEAFF
TRBJ1-2,-,-,TRBV12-5,TGTGCTAGTGGTCTGAGGCCTGAAGGAGGGCAAGGGGGCTACACCTTC,CASGLRPEGGQGGYTF
TRBJ1-3,TRBD1,-,TRBV3-1/TRBV3-2,TGTGCCAGCAGCCGACAGGGCAACTCTGGAAACACCATATATTTT,CASSRQGNSGNTIYF
TRBJ1-1,-,-,TRBV3-1/TRBV3-2,TGTGCCAGCAGCCAAGATCCGGGTTTGGTTACTGAAGCTTTCTTT,CASSQDPGLVTEAFF
TRBJ1-2,TRBD1,-,TRBV28,TGTGCCAGCAGTTTATGGTCCAGACAGGGGGATGGCTACACCTTC,CASSLWSRQGDGYTF
TRBJ2-3,-,once,TRBV4-2,TGTGCCAGCAGCCAAGAACTCCGACTAGTCTCGGATACGCAGTATTTT,CASSQELRLVSDTQYF
TRBJ2-2,TRBD2,-,TRBV9,TGTGCCAGCAGCGTAGGCAGCGGGGGGCTGCTAATGAACACCGGGGAGCTGTTTTTT,CASSVGSGGLLMNTGELFF
TRBJ2-1,-,-,TRBV7-2,TGTGCCAGCAGCTTAAAGCCGCAATTATACAATGAGCAGTTCTTC,CASSLKPQLYNEQFF
TRBJ2-2,-,-,TRBV28,TGTGCCAGCAGTTTTCGGAACACCGGGGAGCTGTTTTTT,CASSFRNTGELFF
TRBJ1-3,-,-,TRBV24-1,TGTGCCACTCAGGGTGGTGGAAACACCATATATTTT,CATQGGGNTIYF
TRBJ2-7,TRBD2,-,TRBV6-1,TGTGCCAGCAGTGCCCCCGGGACTAGCGGGACCTCCTACGAGCAGTACTTC,CASSAPGTSGTSYEQYF
TRBJ1-1,-,once,TRBV6-5,TGTGCCAGCAGTTATGAGTTGGAAGCTTTCTTT,CASSYELEAFF
TRBJ1-1,TRBD1,-,TRBV25-1,TGTGCCAGCAGTGAATACACCTCGTTGACAGGGGGAACTGAAGCTTTCTTT,CASSEYTSLTGGTEAFF
TRBJ2-2,TRBD1,-,TRBV7-8,TGTGCCAGCAGCTTTCGGGACAGCAACACCGGGGAGCTGTTTTTT,CASSFRDSNTGELFF
TRBJ1-4,-,-,TRBV19,TGTGCCAGTAGTACCCCCGGGGGAAAACTGTTTTTT,CASSTPGGKLFF
TRBJ1-5,-,-,TRBV24-1,TGTGCCACCAGTGATTCGCACCGAGAGAAGCCCCAGCATTTT,CATSDSHREKPQHF
TRBJ2-2,-,-,TRBV12-2,TGTGCAAGTCGCTTAGTGTGGTGGCTCCTTGGCCCCGGGGAGCTGTTTTTT,CASRLVWWLLGPGELFF
TRBJ1-5,-,-,TRBV19,TGTGCCAGTAGTAGCGCAGGGCGCAGGGATCAGCCCCAGCATTTT,CASSSAGRRDQPQHF
TRBJ1-5,-,once,TRBV23-1,TGCGCCAGCAGTCCCACAGGCGGGGGGGTATCTTATCAGCCCCAGCATTTT,CASSPTGGGVSYQPQHF